What follows are 6 T cell receptor beta chains derived from one specimen sequenced in a study of blood T cell repertoires in acute mononucleosis. TCRdb keeps only in-frame clones here, not all; method: immunoSEQ multiplex PCR. The repertoire includes over 1,500 clones, over 20% of them detected once, and 25% to 30% sits in the top ten. Documented time point: convalescence about 6 months (5-8 months) after acute presentation (visit 7). Sequences were derived from EBV YVL epitope tetramer+ CD8+ T cells sorted from PBMCs, sampled during convalescence from infectious mononucleosis. The subset is: CD8 T cells binding a tetramer with EBV BRLF1 109-117 peptide (YVL-BR). These receptors all stem from a woman between 18 and 29 years old with infectious mononucleosis caused by EBV.

A note on this clone: A far larger clone is just one base off, so this is likely a read error. J is TRBJ2-5 and V is TRBV7-3; D uncertain. This CDR3 has 16 amino acids. From germline, CDR1 is SGHTA and CDR2 FQGTGA. As DNA, the CDR3 is TGTGCCAGCAGCTTAATTGCGGCCCACTCCCAAGAGTCCCAGTACTTC. Protein sequence: CASSLIAAHSQESQYF.

The chain combines TRBV10-3 with TRBJ2-1, with D perhaps given as TRBD1 or TRBD2 (5 bases each). Trimming left V 4 bases short and J 0 bases short, with 13 bases between. The CDR3 totals 16 residues. Germline-derived CDR1 and CDR2 are ENHRY and SYGVKD. The CDR3 DNA sequence: TGTGCCATCAGTGTGGGGACCCTTTGCTCCTACAATGAGCAGTTCTTC. This gives the protein CAISVGTLCSYNEQFF.

The sample holds many counts of this clone. The chain joins TRBV7-9 to TRBJ2-7; D uncertain. The CDR3 covers 11 residues. Looked up from germline, CDR1 is SEHNR and CDR2 is FQNEAQ (reference sequence). With 0 bases removed from V and 11 bases from J, the gap between germline ends came to 8 bases. The CDR3 coding sequence is TGTGCCAGCAGCTTAGCCTCTAAGGAGTACTTC. This translates into CASSLASKEYF. The variable domain in full, with the rest retrieved from reference TRBV7-9 and TRBJ2-7, is DTGVSQNPRHKITKRGQNVTFRCDPISEHNRLYWYRQTLGQGPEFLTYFQNEAQLEKSRLLSDRFSAERPKGSFSTLEIQRTEQGDSAMYLCASSLASKEYFGPGTRLTVT.

The chain carries TRBV7-3 and TRBJ2-1; 9 nucleotides match TRBD2. The ends lost 5 bases at V and 7 bases at J; junction bases unmatched: 12. There are 16 residues in the CDR3. Germline V gene sequence: CDR1 SGHTA, CDR2 FQGTGA. CDR3 residues: CASSPQLSGGRNEQFF. CDR3 in DNA: TGTGCCAGCAGCCCTCAACTAAGCGGGGGGAGAAATGAGCAGTTCTTC.

CDR3 amino acids: CASLSLAGEQYF. CDR3 sequence (DNA): TGTGCCAGCCTTTCCTTGGCCGGCGAGCAGTACTTC. The chain employs TRBV9 and TRBJ2-7; no reliable D call. Trimming pared 7 bases from V and 6 bases from J, leaving 14 bases between. Per the germline V gene, CDR1 is SGDLS and CDR2 is YYNGEE. The CDR3 totals 12 residues.

With respect to this clone: The junction shows a germline mismatch at one end, possibly a read error. The chain employs TRBV27 and TRBJ2-3, with D perhaps TRBD2 (5 bases). This CDR3 has 15 amino acids. Germline-derived CDR1 and CDR2 are MNHEY and SMNVEV (reference sequence). The CDR3 sequence is CASSLITPSTYTHYF. The CDR3 coding sequence is TGTGCCAGCAGTCTCATAACACCTAGCACATATACGCATTATTTT.